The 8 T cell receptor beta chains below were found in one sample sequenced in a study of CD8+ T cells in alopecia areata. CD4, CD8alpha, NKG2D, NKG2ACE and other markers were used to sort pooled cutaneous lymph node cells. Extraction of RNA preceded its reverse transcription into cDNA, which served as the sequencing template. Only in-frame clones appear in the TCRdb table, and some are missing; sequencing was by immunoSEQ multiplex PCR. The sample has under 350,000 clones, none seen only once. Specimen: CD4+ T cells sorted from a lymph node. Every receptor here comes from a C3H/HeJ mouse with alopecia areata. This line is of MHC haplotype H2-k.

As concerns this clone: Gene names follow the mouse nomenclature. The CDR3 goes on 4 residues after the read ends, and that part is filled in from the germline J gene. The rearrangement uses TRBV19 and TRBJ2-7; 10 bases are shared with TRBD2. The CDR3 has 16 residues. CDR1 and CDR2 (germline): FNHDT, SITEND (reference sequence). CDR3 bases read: TGTGCCAGCAGTAACCTCCCCGGACTGGGGGATTAT. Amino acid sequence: CASSNLPGLGDY. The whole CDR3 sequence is CASSNLPGLGDYEQYF.

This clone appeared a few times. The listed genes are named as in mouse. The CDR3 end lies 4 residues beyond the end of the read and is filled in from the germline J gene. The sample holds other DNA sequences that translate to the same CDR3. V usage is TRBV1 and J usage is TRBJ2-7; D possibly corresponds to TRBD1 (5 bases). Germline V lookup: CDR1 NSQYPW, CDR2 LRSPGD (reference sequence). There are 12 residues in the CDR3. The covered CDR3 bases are TGCACCTGCAGTGGGAGACAGTAT. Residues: CTCSGRQY. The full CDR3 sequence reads CTCSGRQYEQYF.

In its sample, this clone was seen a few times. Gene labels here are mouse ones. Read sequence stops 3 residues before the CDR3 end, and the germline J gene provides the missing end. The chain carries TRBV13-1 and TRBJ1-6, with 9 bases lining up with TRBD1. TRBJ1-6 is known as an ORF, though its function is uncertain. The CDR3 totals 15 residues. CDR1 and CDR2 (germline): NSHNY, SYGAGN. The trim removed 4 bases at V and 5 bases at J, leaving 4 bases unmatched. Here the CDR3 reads CASSIGQGNNSPLYF. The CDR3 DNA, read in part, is TGTGCCAGCAGTATTGGACAGGGGAATAATTCGCCC.

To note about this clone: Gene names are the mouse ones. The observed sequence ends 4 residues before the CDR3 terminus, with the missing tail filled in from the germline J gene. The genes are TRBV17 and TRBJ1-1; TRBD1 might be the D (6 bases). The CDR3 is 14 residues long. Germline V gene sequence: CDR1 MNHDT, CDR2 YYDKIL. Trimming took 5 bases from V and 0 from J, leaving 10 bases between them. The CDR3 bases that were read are TGTGCTAGCAGTCAACAGGGAGCAAACACA. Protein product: CASSQQGANT. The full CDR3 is CASSQQGANTEVFF.

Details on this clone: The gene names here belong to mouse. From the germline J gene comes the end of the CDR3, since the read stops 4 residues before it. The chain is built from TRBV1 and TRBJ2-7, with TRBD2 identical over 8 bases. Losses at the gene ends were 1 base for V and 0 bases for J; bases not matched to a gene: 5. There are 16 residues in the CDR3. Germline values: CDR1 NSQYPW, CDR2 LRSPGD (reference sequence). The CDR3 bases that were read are TGCACCTGCAGTGCAGCCGACGACTGGGGCTCCTAT. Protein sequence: CTCSAADDWGSY. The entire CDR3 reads CTCSAADDWGSYEQYF. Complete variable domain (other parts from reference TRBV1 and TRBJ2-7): VTLLEQNPRWRLVPRGQAVNLRCILKNSQYPWMSWYQQDLQKQLQWLFTLRSPGDKEVKSLPGADYLATRVTDTELRLQVANMSQGRTLYCTCSAADDWGSYEQYFGPGTRLTVL.

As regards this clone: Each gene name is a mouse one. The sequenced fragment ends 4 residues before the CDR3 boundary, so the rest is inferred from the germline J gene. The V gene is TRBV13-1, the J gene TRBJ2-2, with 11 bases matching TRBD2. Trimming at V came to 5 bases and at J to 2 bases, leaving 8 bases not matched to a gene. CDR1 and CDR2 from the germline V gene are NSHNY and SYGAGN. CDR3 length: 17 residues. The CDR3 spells CASRTGTGGFNTGQLYF. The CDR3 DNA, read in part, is TGTGCCAGCAGGACCGGGACTGGGGGCTTCAACACCGGG.

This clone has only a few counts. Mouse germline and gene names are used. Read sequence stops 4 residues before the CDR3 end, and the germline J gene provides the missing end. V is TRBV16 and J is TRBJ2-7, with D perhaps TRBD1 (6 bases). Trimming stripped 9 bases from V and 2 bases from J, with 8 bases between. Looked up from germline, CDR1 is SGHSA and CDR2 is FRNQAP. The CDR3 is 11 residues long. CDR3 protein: CARDRTYEQYF. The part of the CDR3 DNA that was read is TGTGCAAGGGACAGAACCTAT.

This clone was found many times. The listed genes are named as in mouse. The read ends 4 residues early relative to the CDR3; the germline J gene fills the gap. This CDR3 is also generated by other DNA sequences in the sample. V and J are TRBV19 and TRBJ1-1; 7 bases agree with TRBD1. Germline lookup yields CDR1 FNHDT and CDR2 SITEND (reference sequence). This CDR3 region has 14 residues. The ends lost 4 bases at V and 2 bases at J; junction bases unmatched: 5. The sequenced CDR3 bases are TGTGCCAGCAGTCAACAGGGGAGCAACACA. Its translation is CASSQQGSNT. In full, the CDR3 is CASSQQGSNTEVFF.